Below, 22 T cell receptor beta chains from the same sample are listed, as sequenced in a study of a mutant IDH1 vaccine in newly diagnosed glioma. The assay was immunoSEQ multiplex PCR, and TCRdb's table has in-frame clones only and misses some. The sample shows about 65,000 clones, roughly 85% of them seen only once. Their target antigens are unknown. Time point indicated: week 23, last vaccination. The investigators gave 300 ug of mutant IDH1 20-mer peptide in each vaccine dose, together with topical imiquimod. Source: PBMCs, taken from a glioma patient whose treatment included an IDH1 peptide vaccine. The receptors were sampled from a man aged 25 to 40 with glioma.

The V gene is TRBV11-2, the J gene TRBJ2-3; D may be TRBD1 (6 bases). CDR1 is SGHAT and CDR2 is FQNNGV in the germline V gene. The CDR3 loop spans 15 amino acids. V was shortened by 5 bases and J by 0 bases, with 12 bases between the two germline ends. The CDR3 DNA reads TGTGCCAGCAGCGGACGACAGGCTAGCACAGATACGCAGTATTTT. This gives the protein CASSGRQASTDTQYF.

V gene TRBV10-3 combines with J gene TRBJ2-3, with TRBD2 as a possible D gene (6 bases). The germline CDR1 and CDR2 sequences are ENHRY and SYGVKD. V was shortened by 6 bases and J by 0 bases, with 13 bases between the two germline ends. CDR3 length: 15 residues. The CDR3: CAIRSSVSSTDTQYF. The CDR3 nucleotides are TGTGCCATCAGATCTAGCGTTTCTAGCACAGATACGCAGTATTTT.

V and J are TRBV2 and TRBJ2-1; 14 bases align to TRBD2. The CDR3 covers 17 residues. V shed 7 bases, J shed 3 bases, and the junction held 8 bases outside the gene matches. The V gene's germline CDR1 is SNHLY and CDR2 FYNNEI. CDR3 DNA sequence: TGTGCCAGCAAGGGACTAGCGGGGGCGCCCATCTACAATGAGCAGTTCTTC. Protein: CASKGLAGAPIYNEQFF.

The chain carries TRBV19 and TRBJ1-2; D may be TRBD1 (5 bases). V lost 6 bases and J lost 8, with 16 bases in between. The germline V gene has CDR1 LNHDA and CDR2 SQIVND (reference sequence). The CDR3 totals 13 residues. The CDR3 DNA reads TGTGCCAGTAGCCAAACAGGTCGTCAGGGCTACACCTTC. Amino acids: CASSQTGRQGYTF.

This clone appeared a few times. DNA of the CDR3: TGCGCCAGCAGCCATTCCTTTGAAGCTTTCTTT. Translation: CASSHSFEAFF. V gene TRBV4-1 combines with J gene TRBJ1-1; no reliable D call. The CDR3 has 11 residues. CDR1 and CDR2 from the germline V gene are MGHRA and YSYEKL. Trimming shortened V by 3 bases and J by 7 bases, and 6 bases separated the two germline ends.

This chain's CDR3 is CASSRDQSTDTQYF. In DNA, the CDR3 is TGTGCCAGCAGCCGGGACCAGAGCACAGATACGCAGTATTTT. This rearrangement joins TRBV14 to TRBJ2-3; D tentatively reads TRBD1 or TRBD2 (5 bases each). The germline gives CDR1 SGHDN, CDR2 FVKESK. V was shortened by 4 bases and J by 0 bases, with 8 bases between the two germline ends. The CDR3 covers 14 residues.

The chain carries TRBV14 and TRBJ2-1; 12 bases fit TRBD2. J gave up 8 bases and V 1 base, and 12 bases lay outside the gene matches. From germline, CDR1 is SGHDN and CDR2 FVKESK. The CDR3 is made up of 18 amino acids. The CDR3 sequence: CASSQAGGVGLAGYEQFF. CDR3 in DNA: TGTGCCAGCAGCCAAGCGGGTGGTGTCGGACTAGCGGGGTATGAGCAGTTCTTC.

The sample holds one count of this clone. This chain links TRBV30 with TRBJ1-3; D uncertain. From germline, CDR1 is GTSNPN and CDR2 SVGIG (reference sequence). The CDR3 is made up of 13 amino acids. V lost 4 bases, J lost 3 bases, and 10 bases lay in between. The CDR3 nucleotides read TGTGCCTGGAAGGCATCTGGTGGAAACACCATATATTTT. The encoded protein is CAWKASGGNTIYF.

This clone was seen more than once but under ten times. The rearrangement uses TRBV5-1 and TRBJ1-2, with 10 bases lining up with TRBD1. V was pared by 0 bases and J by 13 bases, with 6 bases of the junction left unmatched. From germline, CDR1 is SGHRS and CDR2 YFSETQ. The CDR3 totals 13 residues. In DNA form, the CDR3 reads TGCGCCAGCAGCTTGGCCGGGACAGGGGAAACCACCTTC. This sequence encodes CASSLAGTGETTF.

This clone has only a few counts. J is TRBJ2-2 and V is TRBV4-2; D remains unclear. The germline V gene has CDR1 LGHNA and CDR2 YNFKEQ. The CDR3 has 12 amino acids. V was trimmed by 1 base and J by 7 bases, leaving 4 bases between them. CDR3 protein: CASSQGVGELFF. CDR3 nucleotide sequence: TGTGCCAGCAGCCAAGGCGTCGGGGAGCTGTTTTTT.

The CDR3 DNA is TGTGCCAGCAGCTTAGGCCGACTTGGGGCCAAGAGCGATGAGCAGTTCTTC. It translates to CASSLGRLGAKSDEQFF. The gene calls are TRBV11-2 and TRBJ2-1; perhaps TRBD1 as D (5 bases). The CDR3 totals 17 residues. Trimming shortened V by 1 base and J by 8 bases, and 21 bases separated the two germline ends. CDR1 SGHAT and CDR2 FQNNGV come from the germline V gene.

The chain uses TRBV18 and TRBJ2-1, with 11 bases lining up with TRBD2. V dropped 4 bases and J dropped 5; count of bases not matched to a gene: 7. The CDR3 has 16 amino acids. Germline-derived CDR1 and CDR2 are KGHSH and LQKENI. The CDR3 DNA sequence: TGTGCCAGCTCACGGACTATAGCGGGGGGGAACAATGAGCAGTTCTTC. It encodes CASSRTIAGGNNEQFF. The variable domain in full, completed from reference TRBV18 and TRBJ2-1, reads NAGVMQNPRHLVRRRGQEARLRCSPMKGHSHVYWYRQLPEEGLKFMVYLQKENIIDESGMPKERFSAEFPKEGPSILRIQQVVRGDSAAYFCASSRTIAGGNNEQFFGPGTRLTVL.

The chain employs TRBV28 and TRBJ1-2, with D perhaps matching TRBD1 (6 bases). The V end lost 5 bases, the J end lost 3 bases, and 16 bases lay between the germline ends. The CDR3 is made up of 15 amino acids. Per germline, CDR1 MDHEN and CDR2 SYDVKM. The CDR3 bases are TGTGCCAGCAGTCGACCCGGACAGAGGGACTATGGCTACACCTTC. This gives the protein CASSRPGQRDYGYTF.

The chain links TRBV15 to TRBJ2-6; perhaps TRBD1 as D (7 bases). Germline V gene sequence: CDR1 LNHNV, CDR2 YYDKDF (reference sequence). V was clipped by 1 base and J by 9 bases, with 16 bases between them. The CDR3 covers 16 residues. In DNA form, the CDR3 reads TGTGCCACCAGCAGAGGGGCAGGGGGGTCCAACAACGTCCTGACTTTC. This translates into CATSRGAGGSNNVLTF. Filled out from reference TRBV15 and TRBJ2-6, the complete variable domain reads DAMVIQNPRYQVTQFGKPVTLSCSQTLNHNVMYWYQQKSSQAPKLLFHYYDKDFNNEADTPDNFQSRRPNTSFCFLDIRSPGLGDTAMYLCATSRGAGGSNNVLTFGAGSRLTVL.

The chain links TRBV7-6 to TRBJ1-2, with D maybe TRBD1 (5 bases). This CDR3 contains 14 residues. Germline values: CDR1 SGHVS, CDR2 FNYEAQ. The ends were cut back, 4 bases at V and 2 bases at J, with 11 bases in the middle. CDR3 amino acids: CASSSWGENYGYTF. CDR3 coding DNA: TGTGCCAGCAGCTCCTGGGGGGAGAACTATGGCTACACCTTC.

The rearrangement uses TRBV6-1 and TRBJ1-5, with D hard to call. CDR1 and CDR2 from the germline V gene are MNHNS and SASEGT. CDR3 length equals 18 residues. Trimming removed 0 bases at V and 5 bases at J, with 20 bases between. The chain's CDR3 is CASSEAEPGLTSYQPQHF. CDR3 in DNA: TGTGCCAGCAGTGAAGCTGAGCCGGGCCTAACTTCGTATCAGCCCCAGCATTTT.

The V and J genes are TRBV6-5 and TRBJ1-6; D unresolved. CDR3 length: 12 residues. Per the germline V gene, CDR1 is MNHEY and CDR2 is SVGAGI. Trimming shortened V by 6 bases and J by 7 bases, and 7 bases separated the two germline ends. CDR3 amino acids: CASSHLNSPLHF. For the CDR3, the DNA is TGTGCCAGCAGCCACCTAAATTCACCCCTCCACTTT.

The rearrangement joins TRBV9 to TRBJ2-3; TRBD1 aligns across 9 bases. Germline V lookup: CDR1 SGDLS, CDR2 YYNGEE. The V gene end was trimmed by 3 bases and the J gene end by 2 bases; junction bases not matched to a gene: 4. This CDR3 region has 15 residues. CDR3 in amino acids: CASSDGDRATDTQYF. The CDR3 DNA sequence: TGTGCCAGCAGCGACGGGGACAGGGCCACAGATACGCAGTATTTT.

This chain uses TRBV5-1 with TRBJ2-1, with 7 bases lining up with TRBD1. In germline, CDR1 is SGHRS, CDR2 YFSETQ. CDR3 size: 14 residues. V dropped 3 bases and J dropped 3; count of bases not matched to a gene: 3. This CDR3 reads CASSWDRYYNEQFF. The CDR3 region has the DNA TGCGCCAGCAGCTGGGACAGATACTACAATGAGCAGTTCTTC.

V and J are TRBV5-4 and TRBJ2-3, with TRBD2 matching over 14 bases. Looked up from germline, CDR1 is SGHNT and CDR2 is YYREEE (reference sequence). The CDR3 spans 17 residues. The J segment lost 5 bases and the V segment lost 2 bases, leaving 7 bases of the junction unmatched. This chain's CDR3 is CASSLGTSGGTGDTQYF. Written as DNA, the CDR3 is TGTGCCAGCAGCTTAGGGACTAGCGGGGGAACTGGAGATACGCAGTATTTT.

The chain has TRBV4-1 and TRBJ1-3; D call uncertain. CDR1 and CDR2 from the germline V gene are MGHRA and YSYEKL. V shed 3 bases and J shed 2 bases, with 11 bases lying between them. This CDR3 region has 15 residues. The CDR3 sequence: CASSQTRGPGNTIYF. In DNA, the CDR3 is TGCGCCAGCAGCCAGACCAGAGGCCCTGGAAACACCATATATTTT.

CDR3 amino acids: CASSFGGQGSEKLFF. In DNA form, the CDR3 reads TGTGCCAGCAGTTTTGGGGGGCAGGGGAGTGAAAAACTGTTTTTT. The chain combines TRBV28 with TRBJ1-4, with a tentative D call TRBD1 (6 bases). This CDR3 contains 15 residues. Germline V gene sequence: CDR1 MDHEN, CDR2 SYDVKM. The V end was cut by 3 bases, the J end by 7 bases, with 15 bases between.